This entry lists 16 T cell receptor beta chains sequenced from one sample in a study of cytomegalovirus exposure and HLA in healthy donors. PCR involved 60 Vbeta and 13 Jbeta primers. Produced via immunoSEQ multiplex PCR; TCRdb's table is partial and in-frame only. The sample lists 85,000 to 110,000 clones, 75% to 85% occurring once. The sequenced material came from PBMCs. All receptors come from a young woman in good health and CMV-seropositive.

This clone appeared once. The V call is TRBV27, the J call TRBJ2-7, with 8 bases fitting TRBD1. Germline values: CDR1 MNHEY, CDR2 SMNVEV (reference sequence). V trimming: 6 bases; J trimming: 6 bases; junction bases outside the gene matches: 10. CDR3 length: 14 residues. CDR3 loop: CASRPGGPRAEQYF. The DNA for the CDR3 is TGTGCCAGCAGGCCAGGGGGCCCTCGGGCCGAGCAGTACTTC.

The J gene is TRBJ1-2, the V gene TRBV30, with TRBD1 identical over 10 bases. V trimming: 4 bases; J trimming: 4 bases; junction bases outside the gene matches: 6. This CDR3 has 14 residues. Per germline, CDR1 GTSNPN and CDR2 SVGIG (reference sequence). CDR3 sequence reads: CAWTTRQGAYGYTF. CDR3 bases: TGTGCCTGGACCACACGACAGGGGGCCTATGGCTACACCTTC.

CDR3 region: CASSYGAGGPNQPQHF. In DNA form, the CDR3 reads TGTGCCAGCAGTTACGGGGCAGGGGGTCCAAATCAGCCCCAGCATTTT. The V call is TRBV6-8, the J call TRBJ1-5; 7 bases line up with TRBD1. Losses at the gene ends were 2 bases for V and 4 bases for J; bases not matched to a gene: 8. Germline CDR1 and CDR2: MNHGY and SAAAGT. This CDR3 is 16 amino acids long.

This CDR3 is CASSSGQGDEQYF. In DNA, the CDR3 is TGTGCCAGCAGCTCGGGACAGGGGGACGAGCAGTACTTC. The J gene is TRBJ2-7, the V gene TRBV7-7; 11 nucleotides align to TRBD1. The ends lost 4 bases at V and 5 bases at J; junction bases unmatched: 1. Germline CDR1 is SSHAT and CDR2 is FNYEAQ (reference sequence). CDR3 length equals 13 residues.

The V call is TRBV6-1, the J call TRBJ2-7; D is perhaps TRBD1 (6 bases). Germline values: CDR1 MNHNS, CDR2 SASEGT. The germline V and J ends were trimmed by 11 bases and 1 base, with 15 bases remaining between them. The CDR3 is made up of 13 amino acids. CDR3 protein: CAVSWGRSYEQYF. The CDR3 coding sequence is TGTGCCGTCTCATGGGGGCGATCCTACGAGCAGTACTTC.

In DNA, the CDR3 is TGTGCCAGCAGTGATCCAGGTTCACCCCTCCACTTT. This codes for CASSDPGSPLHF. The chain combines TRBV2 with TRBJ1-6; no definite D call. The V gene lost 3 bases and the J gene lost 9 bases, with 6 bases spanning the gap. The CDR3 has 12 amino acids. The germline gives CDR1 SNHLY, CDR2 FYNNEI.

This clone was counted a single time. The chain links TRBV27 to TRBJ1-4; a possible D gene is TRBD1 (6 bases). Trimming left V 8 bases short and J 4 bases short, with 26 bases between. CDR1 and CDR2 from the germline V gene are MNHEY and SMNVEV (reference sequence). The length of the CDR3 is 18 residues. Here the CDR3 DNA reads TGTGCCAGCGCTCTACGGGGGGGGGCGCGTTACAGTAATGAAAAACTGTTTTTT. Translating it yields CASALRGGARYSNEKLFF.

J is TRBJ2-3 and V is TRBV19, with D unresolved. Germline V CDR1 and CDR2: LNHDA, SQIVND (reference sequence). V dropped 2 bases and J dropped 5 bases, with 11 bases sitting between them. There are 14 residues in the CDR3. CDR3 DNA: TGTGCCAGTAGTATAATCGGTTTCCAAGATACGCAGTATTTT. As protein: CASSIIGFQDTQYF.

The rearrangement joins TRBV15 to TRBJ2-7; D gene ambiguous. The CDR3 is 13 amino acids. Trimming cost V 1 base and J 4 bases, with 8 bases left between them. From germline, CDR1 is LNHNV and CDR2 YYDKDF (reference sequence). The chain's CDR3 is CATSRGRRYEQYF. In DNA form, the CDR3 reads TGTGCCACCAGCAGAGGAAGGCGGTACGAGCAGTACTTC.

This sequence joins TRBV6-5 and TRBJ1-1, with D perhaps matching TRBD1 (5 bases). Germline V gives CDR1 MNHEY, CDR2 SVGAGI. The CDR3 extends over 15 amino acids. Trimming stripped 0 bases from V and 1 base from J, with 9 bases between. The CDR3 loop is CASSYSSQGNTEAFF. DNA for the CDR3: TGTGCCAGCAGTTACTCGTCTCAGGGGAACACTGAAGCTTTCTTT.

The rearrangement joins TRBV27 to TRBJ1-5, with D possibly TRBD1 on 6 matching bases. CDR1 is MNHEY and CDR2 is SMNVEV in the germline V gene (reference sequence). V was clipped by 6 bases and J by 0 bases, with 12 bases between them. This CDR3 comprises 15 residues. CDR3 protein: CASRLTGYSNQPQHF. CDR3 DNA: TGTGCCAGCAGATTGACAGGTTATAGCAATCAGCCCCAGCATTTT.

Remarks on this clone: Other nucleotide sequences from this sample produce the same CDR3. V usage is TRBV27 and J usage is TRBJ2-1; TRBD1 matches at 8 bases. This CDR3 is 13 amino acids long. J gave up 2 bases and V 8 bases, and 2 bases lay outside the gene matches. The germline V gene encodes CDR1 MNHEY and CDR2 SMNVEV (reference sequence). The CDR3 sequence is CASRQGPYNEQFF. For the CDR3, the DNA is TGTGCCAGCCGACAGGGGCCCTACAATGAGCAGTTCTTC.

The J gene is TRBJ2-5, the V gene TRBV9, with TRBD1 as a possible D gene (6 bases). This CDR3 is 15 amino acids long. V lost 3 bases and J 1 base, leaving 13 bases between the germline ends. The germline V gene has CDR1 SGDLS and CDR2 YYNGEE. CDR3 coding DNA: TGTGCCAGCAGCGCTCATTACAGGGTCCAAGAGACCCAGTACTTC. Its protein product is CASSAHYRVQETQYF.

This sequence joins TRBV11-3 and TRBJ2-2; tentatively, D is TRBD1 (5 bases). Germline assignment: CDR1 SGHNT and CDR2 YENEEA. The CDR3 consists of 16 residues. V was trimmed by 0 bases and J by 3 bases, leaving 11 bases between them. Here the CDR3 DNA reads TGTGCCAGCAGCTTAGACGGGCAGGGCGACACCGGGGAGCTGTTTTTT. Amino acids: CASSLDGQGDTGELFF. Complete variable domain (other parts from reference TRBV11-3 and TRBJ2-2): EAGVVQSPRYKIIEKKQPVAFWCNPISGHNTLYWYLQNLGQGPELLIRYENEEAVDDSQLPKDRFSAERLKGVDSTLKIQPAELGDSAVYLCASSLDGQGDTGELFFGEGSRLTVL.

The CDR3 DNA reads as TGTGCCGAAACTCGCGGAAGGAACACCGGGGAGCTGTTTTTT. It is translated as CAETRGRNTGELFF. The chain uses TRBV15 and TRBJ2-2, with D unclear. Germline CDR1 reads LNHNV; CDR2 reads YYDKDF (reference sequence). The V end lost 11 bases, the J end lost 1 base, and 14 bases lay between the germline ends. The CDR3 covers 14 residues.

V and J are TRBV4-1 and TRBJ2-5; weak D call: TRBD1 (6 bases). CDR1 is MGHRA, CDR2 YSYEKL, per germline. The V end was cut by 1 base, the J end by 2 bases, with 17 bases between. The length of the CDR3 is 17 residues. CDR3 loop: CASSQVGGRASQETQYF. The CDR3 DNA reads TGCGCCAGCAGCCAAGTTGGGGGCAGGGCCAGTCAAGAGACCCAGTACTTC.